Here is one T cell receptor (beta chain) with its context. The data stem from a study of blood T cell repertoires in COVID-19. CDR3 size: 15 residues. Per the germline V gene, CDR1 is MNHEY and CDR2 is SVGAGI. The junction had 4 bases not matched to a gene; V was cut back by 0 bases and J by 7 bases. Assay: immunoSEQ multiplex PCR; the TCRdb copy retains only in-frame clones and omits some. The sample yields approximately 300,000 clones, more than 85% seen once. Sequenced input: PBMCs or T cells enriched from blood (not recorded which). The rearrangement joins TRBV6-5 to TRBJ1-1, with 11 positions matching TRBD1. The TCR originated in a woman under 40 who had been exposed to COVID-19. CDR3 nucleotide sequence: TGTGCCAGCAGTTACTCCACGGGACAGGGGGTTGAAGCTTTCTTT. Protein: CASSYSTGQGVEAFF.